The rows below give T cell receptor beta chains drawn from one sample of a study of blood T cell repertoires in COVID-19. Some clones are missing from TCRdb's copy, which holds only in-frame ones; the method was immunoSEQ multiplex PCR. The table includes more than 150,000 clones, around 86% detected once. Sequencing was done on a sample of peripheral blood. The source is a man aged 60-69 years with acute or convalescent COVID-19. Both conserved end residues are part of each CDR3. D genes are given only for firm matches. Not all rows give a size; the values are once, few, many and, for expanded clones, a class.

v_call: TRBV2; clone_size: .; d_call: TRBD2; j_call: TRBJ2-3; cdr3_nt: TGTGCCAGCAGTGATACTAGCGGGAGTCAACCAGATACGCAGTATTTT; cdr3_aa: CASSDTSGSQPDTQYF
v_call: TRBV9; clone_size: .; d_call: TRBD2; j_call: TRBJ2-1; cdr3_nt: TGTGCCAGCAGCCCTAGGGGCGGGGCCCAGCGGGAGGGTTACAATGAGCAGTTCTTC; cdr3_aa: CASSPRGGAQREGYNEQFF
v_call: TRBV7-9; clone_size: .; d_call: .; j_call: TRBJ2-5; cdr3_nt: TGTGCCAGCAGCCCCCGGGTCGGGACCCAGTACTTC; cdr3_aa: CASSPRVGTQYF
v_call: TRBV29-1; clone_size: once; d_call: .; j_call: TRBJ1-1; cdr3_nt: TGCAGCGTTGGGACAGCGATGAACACTGAAGCTTTCTTT; cdr3_aa: CSVGTAMNTEAFF
v_call: TRBV9; clone_size: .; d_call: .; j_call: TRBJ1-4; cdr3_nt: TGTGCCAGCAGCGTTGGAGCAACTAATGAAAAACTGTTTTTT; cdr3_aa: CASSVGATNEKLFF
v_call: TRBV7-6; clone_size: .; d_call: .; j_call: TRBJ2-5; cdr3_nt: TGTGCCAGCAGCTTACCCTCGGAGGCGGCGGCCTCCCAAGAGACCCAGTACTTC; cdr3_aa: CASSLPSEAAASQETQYF
v_call: TRBV5-1; clone_size: .; d_call: .; j_call: TRBJ1-2; cdr3_nt: TGCGCCAGCAGCTTCGACAGTAACTATGGCTACACCTTC; cdr3_aa: CASSFDSNYGYTF
v_call: TRBV13; clone_size: .; d_call: TRBD2; j_call: TRBJ2-1; cdr3_nt: TGTGCCAGCAGCCTTAGCGGGAGGGCCTCCAATGAGCAGTTCTTC; cdr3_aa: CASSLSGRASNEQFF
v_call: TRBV7-8; clone_size: few; d_call: .; j_call: TRBJ2-7; cdr3_nt: TGTGCCAGCAGCTTAATGGGACAACTAGGTGCCGAGCAGTACTTC; cdr3_aa: CASSLMGQLGAEQYF
v_call: TRBV6-9; clone_size: once; d_call: .; j_call: TRBJ2-2; cdr3_nt: TGTGCCAGCACTTACTACCCGGACTCGAACACCGGGGAGCTGTTTTTT; cdr3_aa: CASTYYPDSNTGELFF
v_call: TRBV10-2; clone_size: .; d_call: .; j_call: TRBJ1-1; cdr3_nt: TGCGCCAGCAGGGCGGGGCTCCAAGGCACTGAAGCTTTCTTT; cdr3_aa: CASRAGLQGTEAFF
v_call: TRBV3-1/TRBV3-2; clone_size: .; d_call: .; j_call: TRBJ1-3; cdr3_nt: TGTGCCAGCAGCCAAGAAAGTCGAGCAGGAAACACCATATATTTT; cdr3_aa: CASSQESRAGNTIYF
v_call: TRBV9; clone_size: .; d_call: TRBD1; j_call: TRBJ2-5; cdr3_nt: TGTGCCAGCAGCGTACGACAGGGGGAGACCCAGTACTTC; cdr3_aa: CASSVRQGETQYF
v_call: TRBV6-5; clone_size: .; d_call: TRBD1; j_call: TRBJ2-1; cdr3_nt: TGTGCCAGCAGACAAACAGGGGGCCCCTACAATGAGCAGTTCTTC; cdr3_aa: CASRQTGGPYNEQFF
v_call: TRBV27; clone_size: .; d_call: .; j_call: TRBJ1-5; cdr3_nt: TGTGCCAGCAGTATTCGGAGAGATAGCAATCAGCCCCAGCATTTT; cdr3_aa: CASSIRRDSNQPQHF
v_call: TRBV7-2; clone_size: .; d_call: TRBD2; j_call: TRBJ2-1; cdr3_nt: TGTGCCAGCAGCCGTTCCGGGACTAGCGGGAGTGGGGAGCAGTTCTTC; cdr3_aa: CASSRSGTSGSGEQFF
v_call: TRBV7-8; clone_size: .; d_call: .; j_call: TRBJ2-7; cdr3_nt: TGTGCCAGCAGCTTGAGCCAGGGACTCTCCTACGAGCAGTACTTC; cdr3_aa: CASSLSQGLSYEQYF
v_call: TRBV28; clone_size: .; d_call: .; j_call: TRBJ1-4; cdr3_nt: TGTGCCAGCAGTCCTTACGAGTCGGCTAATGAAAAACTGTTTTTT; cdr3_aa: CASSPYESANEKLFF
v_call: TRBV24-1; clone_size: .; d_call: .; j_call: TRBJ1-2; cdr3_nt: TGTGCCACCAGTGATTTTGGCAGGTCCTATGGCTACACCTTC; cdr3_aa: CATSDFGRSYGYTF
v_call: TRBV28; clone_size: .; d_call: .; j_call: TRBJ2-7; cdr3_nt: TGTGCCAGCAGTTTAAGTTCCTGGACGGACATCTCCTACGAGCAGTACTTC; cdr3_aa: CASSLSSWTDISYEQYF
v_call: TRBV10-3; clone_size: .; d_call: .; j_call: TRBJ2-4; cdr3_nt: TGTGCCATCAGTGACCCTCTCGACAGATCCACAGCCAAAAACATTCAGTACTTC; cdr3_aa: CAISDPLDRSTAKNIQYF
v_call: TRBV7-9; clone_size: .; d_call: .; j_call: TRBJ2-1; cdr3_nt: TGTGCCAGCAGCTCCCGGACTTACTCCTACAATGAGCAGTTCTTC; cdr3_aa: CASSSRTYSYNEQFF
v_call: TRBV5-8; clone_size: .; d_call: .; j_call: TRBJ1-6; cdr3_nt: TGTGCCAGCAGCTTGGGCCAGATAAGCTCCTATAATTCACCCCTCCACTTT; cdr3_aa: CASSLGQISSYNSPLHF
v_call: TRBV5-1; clone_size: .; d_call: TRBD1; j_call: TRBJ1-1; cdr3_nt: TGCGCCAGCAGCACGGGACAGCCCCACACTGAAGCTTTCTTT; cdr3_aa: CASSTGQPHTEAFF
v_call: TRBV9; clone_size: .; d_call: .; j_call: TRBJ1-2; cdr3_nt: TGTGCCAGCAGCCTAGGGAGGGCTTTAAACTATGGCTACACCTTC; cdr3_aa: CASSLGRALNYGYTF
v_call: TRBV3-1/TRBV3-2; clone_size: few; d_call: TRBD1; j_call: TRBJ1-2; cdr3_nt: TGTGCCAGCAGCCCGGACAGGGTGATGGGCTACACCTTC; cdr3_aa: CASSPDRVMGYTF
v_call: TRBV10-2; clone_size: .; d_call: TRBD1; j_call: TRBJ2-5; cdr3_nt: TGCGCCAGTCGTGGACAGGGGGAGACCCAGTACTTC; cdr3_aa: CASRGQGETQYF
v_call: TRBV19; clone_size: .; d_call: .; j_call: TRBJ1-5; cdr3_nt: TGTGCCAGTAGTTCGAGGGGGAATAGCAATCAGCCCCAGCATTTT; cdr3_aa: CASSSRGNSNQPQHF
v_call: TRBV29-1; clone_size: .; d_call: TRBD2; j_call: TRBJ2-2; cdr3_nt: TGCAGCGTAGGGACTAGCGGGAGGGTGAACACCGGGGAGCTGTTTTTT; cdr3_aa: CSVGTSGRVNTGELFF
v_call: TRBV29-1; clone_size: .; d_call: .; j_call: TRBJ1-2; cdr3_nt: TGCAGCGTTAACCCGGGGGGCTATGGCTACACCTTC; cdr3_aa: CSVNPGGYGYTF
v_call: TRBV4-2; clone_size: .; d_call: .; j_call: TRBJ1-2; cdr3_nt: TGTGCCAGCAGCCAAGAACATCGGGGGGCCGATGGCTACACCTTC; cdr3_aa: CASSQEHRGADGYTF
v_call: TRBV7-3; clone_size: .; d_call: .; j_call: TRBJ2-3; cdr3_nt: TGTGCCAGCAGCTTAAGAGAGTACACAGATACGCAGTATTTT; cdr3_aa: CASSLREYTDTQYF
v_call: TRBV5-4; clone_size: .; d_call: .; j_call: TRBJ2-6; cdr3_nt: TGTGCCAGCAGCCCCGGTGGAAGGGGAACTGGGGCCAACGTCCTGACTTTC; cdr3_aa: CASSPGGRGTGANVLTF
v_call: TRBV3-1/TRBV3-2; clone_size: .; d_call: .; j_call: TRBJ2-5; cdr3_nt: TGTGCCAGCAGCCAAGAAAAATTTCGGACTATTATAGGGACCCAGTACTTC; cdr3_aa: CASSQEKFRTIIGTQYF
v_call: TRBV28; clone_size: once; d_call: TRBD1; j_call: TRBJ1-2; cdr3_nt: TGTGCCAGCAGTTCCCCCGGGACAGGGGGTTTCTACTATGGCTACACCTTC; cdr3_aa: CASSSPGTGGFYYGYTF
v_call: TRBV21-1; clone_size: .; d_call: .; j_call: TRBJ2-3; cdr3_nt: TGTGCCAGCAGCACCGGGGACATAGCGGGAGGAAGGGCAGATACGCAGTATTTT; cdr3_aa: CASSTGDIAGGRADTQYF
v_call: TRBV18; clone_size: .; d_call: TRBD1; j_call: TRBJ1-1; cdr3_nt: TGTGCCAGCTCACCGGGACAGACTAACGAAGCTTTCTTT; cdr3_aa: CASSPGQTNEAFF
v_call: TRBV5-4; clone_size: .; d_call: TRBD2; j_call: TRBJ2-2; cdr3_nt: TGTGCCAGCAGCTCTAGCGGGACCGGGGAGCTGTTTTTT; cdr3_aa: CASSSSGTGELFF
v_call: TRBV5-1; clone_size: .; d_call: TRBD1; j_call: TRBJ1-2; cdr3_nt: TGCGCCAGCAGCTCAGGGGGCGAGGGGAACTATGGCTACACCTTC; cdr3_aa: CASSSGGEGNYGYTF
v_call: TRBV6-5; clone_size: .; d_call: TRBD2; j_call: TRBJ2-7; cdr3_nt: TGTGCCAGCGCCGCAGGGCCGAGCGGGAGGTCCGAGCAGTACTTC; cdr3_aa: CASAAGPSGRSEQYF
v_call: TRBV18; clone_size: .; d_call: .; j_call: TRBJ1-1; cdr3_nt: TGTGCCAGCTCACAAGGGGGCACTGAAGCTTTCTTT; cdr3_aa: CASSQGGTEAFF
v_call: TRBV9; clone_size: few; d_call: TRBD2; j_call: TRBJ2-2; cdr3_nt: TGTGCCAGCAGCACCCGGACTAGCCGGACCGGGGAGCTGTTTTTT; cdr3_aa: CASSTRTSRTGELFF
v_call: TRBV19; clone_size: .; d_call: .; j_call: TRBJ2-2; cdr3_nt: TGTGCCAGTATTAGCGGGACAGAATACACCCGGGAGCTGTTTTTT; cdr3_aa: CASISGTEYTRELFF
v_call: TRBV14; clone_size: .; d_call: .; j_call: TRBJ1-1; cdr3_nt: TGTGCCAGCAGCCAAGGAGGCTGGAACACTGAAGCTTTCTTT; cdr3_aa: CASSQGGWNTEAFF
v_call: TRBV28; clone_size: .; d_call: .; j_call: TRBJ1-2; cdr3_nt: TGTGCCAGCAGTTTACATGGGCCCGCAGCCTCGGGAGTAGCCTACACCTTC; cdr3_aa: CASSLHGPAASGVAYTF
v_call: TRBV10-2; clone_size: many; d_call: TRBD1; j_call: TRBJ2-1; cdr3_nt: TGCGCCAGCAGTGATTCACGGGACAGGGTACGAAATGAGCAGTTCTTC; cdr3_aa: CASSDSRDRVRNEQFF
v_call: TRBV18; clone_size: .; d_call: .; j_call: TRBJ2-1; cdr3_nt: TGTGCCAGCTCACCACCCAGGGTGGAGAGCCCCTACAATGAGCAGTTCTTC; cdr3_aa: CASSPPRVESPYNEQFF
v_call: TRBV29-1; clone_size: .; d_call: .; j_call: TRBJ1-4; cdr3_nt: TGCAGCGTTGAAGTAGCGGGGAATGAAAAACTGTTTTTT; cdr3_aa: CSVEVAGNEKLFF
v_call: TRBV29-1; clone_size: .; d_call: TRBD2; j_call: TRBJ2-7; cdr3_nt: TGCAGCGTTTCAAGGACTAGCGTTTCCTACGAGCAGTACTTC; cdr3_aa: CSVSRTSVSYEQYF
v_call: TRBV18; clone_size: .; d_call: .; j_call: TRBJ1-5; cdr3_nt: TGTGCCAGCTCACCACCGAGCGGTATACCAAATCAGCCCCAGCATTTT; cdr3_aa: CASSPPSGIPNQPQHF
v_call: TRBV28; clone_size: .; d_call: TRBD2; j_call: TRBJ2-7; cdr3_nt: TGTGCCAGCAGTCCGGTGGGGGGGACCTACGAGCAGTACTTC; cdr3_aa: CASSPVGGTYEQYF
v_call: TRBV11-3; clone_size: .; d_call: TRBD2; j_call: TRBJ2-2; cdr3_nt: TGTGCCAGCAGCCCGGGACTATCGAACACCGGGGAGCTGTTTTTT; cdr3_aa: CASSPGLSNTGELFF
v_call: TRBV6-1; clone_size: .; d_call: .; j_call: TRBJ2-1; cdr3_nt: TGTGCCAGCAGTGAGCACAGGGAGCAGTTCTTC; cdr3_aa: CASSEHREQFF
v_call: TRBV10-3; clone_size: .; d_call: .; j_call: TRBJ1-1; cdr3_nt: TGTGCCATCAGTGAGGACCCGGGGAACACTGAAGCTTTCTTT; cdr3_aa: CAISEDPGNTEAFF
v_call: TRBV30; clone_size: few; d_call: TRBD2; j_call: TRBJ2-7; cdr3_nt: TGTGCCTGGAGTGGACTAGCGGGTTCTTCCTACGAGCAGTACTTC; cdr3_aa: CAWSGLAGSSYEQYF